These 9 T cell receptor beta chains share one sample of origin, sequenced in a study of metastatic and nonmetastatic thyroid tumors. The entire patient cohort was treatment-naive prior to thyroid surgery. TCRdb re-processed the PCR reads through MiXCR. The data hold about 59,000 clones, with roughly 15% observed a single time. Material for sequencing was blood. The receptors here all came from a male donor with papillary thyroid cancer or a benign thyroid nodule (not recorded which). Some clones in this sample may be carry-over from other donors' samples.

This clone has at least ten counts. The chain uses TRBV18 and TRBJ2-3, with 11 bases that match TRBD2. Germline CDR1 KGHSH, CDR2 LQKENI. The CDR3 runs 16 residues. Trimming took 1 base from V and 6 from J; bases not matched to a gene: 6. The CDR3: CASSPLGASGGDTQYF. The CDR3 DNA is TGTGCCAGCTCACCACTCGGCGCTAGCGGGGGGGATACGCAGTATTTT.

As for this clone: One base away lies a much larger clone, so this may be a sequencing read error. The rearrangement joins TRBV20-1 to TRBJ2-2, with 9 bases identical to TRBD1. V trimming: 3 bases; J trimming: 5 bases; junction bases outside the gene matches: 7. Germline V gene lookup returns CDR1 DFQATT and CDR2 SNEGSKA (reference sequence). The CDR3 loop spans 15 amino acids. CDR3 sequence (DNA): TGCAGTGCTAGGCGCAGCGACAGGGGGACCGGGGAGCTGTTTTTT. Its protein is CSARRSDRGTGELFF.

This clone was detected only a few times. A much bigger clone sits one base away, suggesting this may be a read error. The sample carries other DNA sequences with the same CDR3. The chain couples TRBV4-1 to TRBJ2-2; 8 bases line up with TRBD2. Germline V gives CDR1 MGHRA, CDR2 YSYEKL. This CDR3 is built from 16 residues. Losses at the gene ends were 2 bases for V and 11 bases for J; bases not matched to a gene: 13. DNA for the CDR3: TGCGCCAGCAGCCAACCCACGGGGGGGCCGGTCGGTGAGCTGTTTTTT. Translated, it gives CASSQPTGGPVGELFF.

For this clone: Since a much larger clone is just one base distant, this may be a read error. In the same sample, other DNA sequences code for this CDR3. The chain recombines TRBV7-8 with TRBJ2-5; 7 nucleotides align to TRBD1. The CDR3 runs 11 residues. CDR1 and CDR2 (germline): SGHVS, FQNEAQ. The CDR3 coding sequence is TGTGCCAGCAGCGACACACGGACAGGAGACTTC. Encoded protein: CASSDTRTGDF.

This clone was found many times. V is TRBV11-1 and J is TRBJ2-7, with 15 bases lining up with TRBD2. After removal of 4 bases from V and 2 bases from J, the junction contained 9 bases not matched to a gene. This CDR3 comprises 18 residues. Germline V gives CDR1 SGHAT, CDR2 FQDESV (reference sequence). CDR3 sequence (DNA): TGTGCCAGCAGCTCGGGAGGGACTAGCGGGGGGCTCGCCTACGAGCAGTACTTC. Its protein is CASSSGGTSGGLAYEQYF.

This clone was counted a few times. A much bigger clone sits one base away, suggesting this may be a read error. V gene TRBV28 combines with J gene TRBJ2-1; no definite D call. Germline V lookup: CDR1 MDHEN, CDR2 SYDVKM. V was clipped by 7 bases and J by 1 base, with 11 bases between them. This CDR3 contains 14 residues. The CDR3 protein is CASTLGLSYNEQFF. As DNA, the CDR3 is TGTGCCAGCACCCTGGGGTTGTCCTACAATGAGCAGTTCTTC.

This clone was counted at least ten times. This chain uses TRBV6-6 with TRBJ2-1; D tentatively fits TRBD1 or TRBD2 (5 bases each). In germline, CDR1 is MNHNY, CDR2 SVGAGI (reference sequence). The length of the CDR3 is 16 residues. The V end lost 2 bases, the J end lost 2 bases, and 13 bases lay between the germline ends. In DNA, the CDR3 is TGTGCCAGCAGTTACGGTTCGGGGCCGACCTACAATGAGCAGTTCTTC. Translated: CASSYGSGPTYNEQFF.

Comment on this clone: Distinct nucleotide sequences in the sample also encode this CDR3. The V and J genes are TRBV7-8 and TRBJ2-2; TRBD2 aligns across 7 bases. The V segment lost 5 bases and the J segment 7 bases; nucleotides outside the gene matches: 10. The CDR3 contains 15 residues. Germline CDR1 SGHVS, CDR2 FQNEAQ. The CDR3 coding sequence is TGTGCCAGCAGCCACGGTACTCCGGGGGGCGGGGAGCTGTTTTTT. Translation: CASSHGTPGGGELFF.

This clone has a count of ten or more. The chain is built from TRBV30 and TRBJ1-4; a weak D match, TRBD1 (5 bases). Germline loops: CDR1 GTSNPN, CDR2 SVGIG (reference sequence). V was pared by 2 bases and J by 0 bases, with 13 bases between. The CDR3 extends over 16 amino acids. The CDR3, as DNA: TGTGCCTGGAGTACTGGGGGGGGGGCAACTAATGAAAAACTGTTTTTT. This encodes CAWSTGGGATNEKLFF. The entire variable domain, with the rest obtained from reference TRBV30 and TRBJ1-4, is as follows: SQTIHQWPATLVQPVGSPLSLECTVEGTSNPNLYWYRQAAGRGLQLLFYSVGIGQISSEVPQNLSASRPQDRQFILSSKKLLLSDSGFYLCAWSTGGGATNEKLFFGSGTQLSVL.